One sample yielded the 20 T cell receptor beta chains listed below, sequenced in a study of T-cell memory formation after mild COVID-19. TCRdb recomputed calls from the 5' RACE reads with MiXCR, one row per CDR3 protein. The sample lists about 290,000 distinct CDR3 sequences, 15% occurring once. Sequenced sample: PBMCs or a T cell subset sorted from them (not recorded which). These receptor sequences come from a man aged 18-30 years who had mild COVID-19 (a few samples of this study predate the infection). Cell type and time point are not known.

The table lists this clonotype with a few counts. V usage is TRBV15 and J usage is TRBJ2-7; TRBD1 is a possible D gene (5 bases). The CDR3 spans 15 residues. Germline V gene sequence: CDR1 LNHNV, CDR2 YYDKDF (reference sequence). The V end was cut by 0 bases, the J end by 4 bases, with 13 bases between. CDR3 bases: TGTGCCACCAGCAGAGAATGGGGCAGACGATACGAGCAGTACGTC. Amino acids: CATSREWGRRYEQYV.

The chain uses TRBV15 and TRBJ2-1, with D tentatively TRBD1 (6 bases). Germline V gene sequence: CDR1 LNHNV, CDR2 YYDKDF (reference sequence). The length of the CDR3 is 13 residues. The V end lost 1 base, the J end lost 9 bases, and 10 bases lay between the germline ends. In DNA, the CDR3 is TGTGCCACCAGCAGAGGGAACAGGGTTGAGCAGTTCTTC. Its protein is CATSRGNRVEQFF.

This clonotype occurred a few times. The gene calls are TRBV5-1 and TRBJ2-5; 10 bases align to TRBD2. V was pared by 0 bases and J by 4 bases, with 9 bases of the junction left unmatched. The CDR3 has 17 residues. The germline V gene encodes CDR1 SGHRS and CDR2 YFSETQ. The CDR3 is CASSLAPTSGVSETQYF. DNA of the CDR3: TGCGCCAGCAGCTTGGCCCCTACTAGCGGGGTATCAGAGACCCAGTACTTC.

The gene calls are TRBV6-2 or TRBV6-3 and TRBJ1-1; 9 bases agree with TRBD1. This CDR3 has 15 amino acids. Germline V gene data show CDR1 as MNHEY and CDR2 as SVGEGT. Trimming removed 7 bases from V and 7 bases from J; junction bases left unmatched: 13. The DNA for the CDR3 is TGTGCCAGCATTAAGAGGGACAGGGTGCAGGGTGAAGCTTTCTTT. The encoded protein is CASIKRDRVQGEAFF.

This clonotype was recorded a few times. This chain links TRBV19 with TRBJ2-5, with 8 positions matching TRBD1. Trimming removed 0 bases from V and 1 base from J; junction bases left unmatched: 4. This CDR3 spans 16 amino acids. Germline lookup yields CDR1 LNHDA and CDR2 SQIVND (reference sequence). CDR3 bases: TGTGCCAGTAGTATAGAAGGGGGACAGGCCCAAGAGACCCAGTACTTC. Its translation is CASSIEGGQAQETQYF.

This clonotype has a count of ten or more. The V call is TRBV24-1, the J call TRBJ2-1; 7 nucleotides match TRBD2. This CDR3 has 13 residues. The germline V gene encodes CDR1 KGHDR and CDR2 SFDVKD. The J segment lost 6 bases and the V segment lost 7 bases, leaving 5 bases of the junction unmatched. The CDR3 loop reads CATSPRGGNEQFF. CDR3 bases: TGTGCCACCAGCCCTCGCGGGGGCAATGAGCAGTTCTTC.

V and J are TRBV5-1 and TRBJ2-1; TRBD1 agrees at 7 bases. The trim removed 2 bases at V and 7 bases at J, leaving 9 bases unmatched. Per the germline V gene, CDR1 is SGHRS and CDR2 is YFSETQ. The CDR3 is made up of 15 amino acids. The CDR3 coding sequence is TGCGCCAGCAGCTTTCGACAGGGTGAAGAAAATGAGCAGTTCTTC. It encodes CASSFRQGEENEQFF.

The V call is TRBV7-9, the J call TRBJ2-5; possibly TRBD1 or TRBD2 for D (5 bases each). Germline values: CDR1 SEHNR, CDR2 FQNEAQ (reference sequence). The CDR3 spans 14 residues. The germline V and J ends were trimmed by 1 base and 4 bases, with 10 bases remaining between them. The CDR3 sequence: CASSLGGPRETQYF. The CDR3 region has the DNA TGTGCCAGCAGCTTAGGGGGACCCCGAGAGACCCAGTACTTC.

The rearrangement links TRBV6-5 to TRBJ1-5; perhaps TRBD1 as D (5 bases). CDR3 length: 17 residues. Trimming took 6 bases from V and 0 from J, leaving 18 bases between them. Germline CDR1 is MNHEY and CDR2 is SVGAGI. CDR3: CASSLTGAAPSNQPQHF. For the CDR3, the DNA is TGTGCCAGCAGCCTGACTGGGGCAGCCCCTAGCAATCAGCCCCAGCATTTT.

V is TRBV6-6 and J is TRBJ2-7; either TRBD1 or TRBD2 may fit D (5 bases each). The germline gives CDR1 MNHNY, CDR2 SVGAGI (reference sequence). CDR3 length equals 13 residues. V dropped 5 bases and J dropped 7 bases, with 15 bases sitting between them. CDR3 loop: CASSMAGAGEQYV. CDR3 DNA sequence: TGTGCCAGCAGTATGGCCGGGGCTGGGGAGCAGTACGTC.

This chain connects TRBV29-1 to TRBJ2-3; 9 nucleotides agree with TRBD1. Germline CDR1 is SQVTM and CDR2 is ANQGSEA. Trimming at V came to 7 bases and at J to 2 bases, leaving 10 bases not matched to a gene. This CDR3 region has 15 residues. CDR3 in amino acids: CSGRQGGIFTDTQYF. The DNA for the CDR3 is TGCAGCGGGAGACAGGGGGGGATCTTCACAGATACGCAGTATTTT.

The rearrangement joins TRBV6-5 to TRBJ1-5; 9 nucleotides agree with TRBD1. With 8 bases clipped from V and 3 bases from J, the junction kept 11 bases outside the gene matches. CDR1 is MNHEY, CDR2 SVGAGI, per germline. The CDR3 covers 16 residues. The CDR3 region is CASANKGTGYNQPQHF. The CDR3, as DNA: TGTGCCAGCGCCAATAAGGGGACAGGGTACAATCAGCCCCAGCATTTT.

This clonotype was seen a few times. This chain uses TRBV5-5 with TRBJ2-7; 8 bases are shared with TRBD2. The CDR3 totals 16 residues. Looked up from germline, CDR1 is SGHKS and CDR2 is YYEKEE (reference sequence). V trimming: 4 bases; J trimming: 2 bases; junction bases outside the gene matches: 11. The CDR3 nucleotides read TGTGCCAGCAGCACCTCGGGGGGGAATCCGACCTACGAGCAGTACGTC. Protein: CASSTSGGNPTYEQYV.

In this sample, this clonotype turned up a few times. The chain carries TRBV7-9 and TRBJ2-4; the D gene could be TRBD1 or TRBD2 (5 bases each). Per germline, CDR1 SEHNR and CDR2 FQNEAQ (reference sequence). The CDR3 sequence is 16 residues long. V gave up 5 bases and J gave up 6 bases, with 20 bases separating them. CDR3: CASSRQGTSRGNIQYF. The CDR3 DNA follows: TGTGCCAGCAGCCGCCAAGGGACCTCTCGAGGAAACATTCAGTACTTC.

The V call is TRBV5-6, the J call TRBJ1-1; 9 nucleotides line up with TRBD1. Looked up from germline, CDR1 is SGHDT and CDR2 is YYEEEE. CDR3 length equals 16 residues. V dropped 0 bases and J dropped 1; count of bases not matched to a gene: 4. CDR3 protein: CASSLGTGASNTEAFF. The CDR3, as DNA: TGTGCCAGCAGCTTGGGGACAGGGGCCTCGAACACTGAAGCTTTCTTT.

This clonotype appeared a few times. The V and J genes are TRBV18 and TRBJ1-4; no reliable D call. The CDR3 spans 17 residues. Germline CDR1 is KGHSH and CDR2 is LQKENI. V dropped 3 bases and J dropped 0 bases, with 14 bases sitting between them. Written as DNA, the CDR3 is TGTGCCAGCTCACCGAAATCGTCTCCGGCAACTAATGAAAAACTGTTTTTT. Translating it yields CASSPKSSPATNEKLFF.

This chain links TRBV6-1 with TRBJ1-2; no definite D call. The CDR3 length is 13 residues. The V end was cut by 4 bases, the J end by 1 base, with 7 bases between. The germline gives CDR1 MNHNS, CDR2 SASEGT. The CDR3 region is CASSAYSNYGYTF. The CDR3 nucleotides read TGTGCCAGCAGTGCATACAGTAACTATGGCTACACCTTC.

This chain links TRBV5-1 with TRBJ1-1, with a possible D match to TRBD1 (5 bases). This CDR3 has 15 residues. Germline loops: CDR1 SGHRS, CDR2 YFSETQ. The V end was cut by 0 bases, the J end by 5 bases, with 14 bases between. CDR3 loop: CASSLERGVRTEAFF. In nucleotides, the CDR3 is TGCGCCAGCAGCTTGGAGAGGGGAGTTAGGACTGAAGCTTTCTTT.

This clonotype has a handful of counts. CDR3 in amino acids: CASSPTWVGELFF. In DNA form, the CDR3 reads TGTGCCAGCAGTCCTACGTGGGTCGGGGAGCTGTTTTTT. The chain joins TRBV12-3 or TRBV12-4 to TRBJ2-2; D unresolved. The CDR3 spans 13 residues. Trimming pared 5 bases from V and 7 bases from J, leaving 11 bases between.

This clonotype has a handful of counts. The chain combines TRBV3-1 with TRBJ1-2; the match to TRBD1 covers 7 bases. The CDR3 totals 15 residues. The germline V gene encodes CDR1 LGHDT and CDR2 YNNKEL (reference sequence). Trimming removed 1 base from V and 8 bases from J; junction bases left unmatched: 10. This CDR3 is CASSQAPGGGGGYTF. The DNA for the CDR3 is TGTGCCAGCAGCCAAGCCCCGGGAGGGGGCGGAGGCTACACCTTC.